This T cell receptor beta chain was profiled in a study of blood T cell repertoires in COVID-19. Data came from immunoSEQ multiplex PCR; TCRdb stores just in-frame clones and leaves some out. The repertoire includes under 250,000 clones, around 86% of them detected once, and 11% sits in the top ten. The receptor was derived from a man over 45 with COVID-19, enrolled during active disease. The material sequenced was peripheral blood.

This CDR3 is CARGGGTEAFF. The DNA of the CDR3 is TGTGCCAGAGGGGGGGGCACTGAAGCTTTCTTT. The chain carries TRBV27 and TRBJ1-1, with D tentatively TRBD1 (6 bases). The V end lost 9 bases, the J end lost 4 bases, and 9 bases lay between the germline ends. Per the germline V gene, CDR1 is MNHEY and CDR2 is SMNVEV (reference sequence). The CDR3 spans 11 residues.